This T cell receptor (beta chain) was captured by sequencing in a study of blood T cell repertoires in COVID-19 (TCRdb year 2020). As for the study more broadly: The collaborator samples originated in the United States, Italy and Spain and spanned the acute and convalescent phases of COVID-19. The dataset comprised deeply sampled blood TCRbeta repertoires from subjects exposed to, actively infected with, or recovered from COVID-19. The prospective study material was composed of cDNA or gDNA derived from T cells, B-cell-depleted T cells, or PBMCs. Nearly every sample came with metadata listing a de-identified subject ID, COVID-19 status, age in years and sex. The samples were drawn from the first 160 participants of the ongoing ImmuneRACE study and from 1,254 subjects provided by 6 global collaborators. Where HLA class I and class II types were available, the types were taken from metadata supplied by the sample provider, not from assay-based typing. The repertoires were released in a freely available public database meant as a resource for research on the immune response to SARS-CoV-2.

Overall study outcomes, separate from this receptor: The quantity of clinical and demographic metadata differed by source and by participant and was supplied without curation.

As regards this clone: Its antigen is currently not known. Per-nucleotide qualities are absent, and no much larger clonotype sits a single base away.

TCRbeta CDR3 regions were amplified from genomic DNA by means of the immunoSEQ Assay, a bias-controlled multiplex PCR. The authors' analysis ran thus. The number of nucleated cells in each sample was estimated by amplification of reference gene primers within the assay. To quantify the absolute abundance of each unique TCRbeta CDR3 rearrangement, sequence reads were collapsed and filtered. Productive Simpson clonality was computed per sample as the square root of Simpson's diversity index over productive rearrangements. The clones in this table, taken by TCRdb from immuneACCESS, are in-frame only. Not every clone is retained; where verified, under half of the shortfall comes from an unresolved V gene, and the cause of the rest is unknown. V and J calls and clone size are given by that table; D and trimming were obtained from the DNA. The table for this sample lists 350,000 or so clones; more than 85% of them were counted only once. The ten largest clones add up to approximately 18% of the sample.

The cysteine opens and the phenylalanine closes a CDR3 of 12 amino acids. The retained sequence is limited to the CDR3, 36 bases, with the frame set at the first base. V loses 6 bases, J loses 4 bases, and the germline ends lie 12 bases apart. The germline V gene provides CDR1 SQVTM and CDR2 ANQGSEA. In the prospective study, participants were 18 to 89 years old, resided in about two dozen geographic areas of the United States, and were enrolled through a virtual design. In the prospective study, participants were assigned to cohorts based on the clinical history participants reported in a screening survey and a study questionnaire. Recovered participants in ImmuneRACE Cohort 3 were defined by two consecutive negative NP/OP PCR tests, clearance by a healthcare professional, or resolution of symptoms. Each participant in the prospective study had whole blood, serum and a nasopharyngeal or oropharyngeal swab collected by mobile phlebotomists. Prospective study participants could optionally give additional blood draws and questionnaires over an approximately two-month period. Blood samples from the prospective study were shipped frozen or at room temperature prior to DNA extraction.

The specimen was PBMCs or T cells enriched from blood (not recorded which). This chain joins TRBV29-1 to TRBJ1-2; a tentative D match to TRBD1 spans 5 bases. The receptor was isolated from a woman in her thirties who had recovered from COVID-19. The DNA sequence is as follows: TGCAGCGTCTCCACGGACACCTATGGCTACACCTTC. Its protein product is CSVSTDTYGYTF. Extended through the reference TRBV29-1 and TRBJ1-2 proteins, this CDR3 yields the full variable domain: SAVISQKPSRDICQRGTSLTIQCQVDSQVTMMFWYRQQPGQSLTLIATANQGSEATYESGFVIDKFPISRPNLTFSTLTVSNMSPEDSSIYLCSVSTDTYGYTFGSGTRLTVV.